Below are 24 T cell receptor beta chains sequenced from a single sample in a study of T cells after yellow fever vaccination. TCRdb re-analysed the 5' RACE reads in MiXCR, keeping a single row per CDR3 protein. The repertoire consists of a few hundred thousand distinct CDR3 sequences, with less than 9% occurring once and the leading ten covering 0.65% to 0.9%. The sequences come from CD4+ T cells sorted from PBMCs, collected 15 days after the yellow fever booster vaccination. The receptors come from a man younger than 45 who received the YFV17D yellow fever vaccine.

This clonotype was detected ten times or more. The V call is TRBV20-1, the J call TRBJ2-1, with a possible D match to TRBD2 (5 bases). The CDR3 covers 12 residues. The germline CDR1 and CDR2 sequences are DFQATT and SNEGSKA (reference sequence). V was trimmed by 6 bases and J by 6 bases, leaving 12 bases between them. The CDR3, as DNA: TGCAGTGCCCCTGGACTGGGCAATGAGCAGTTCTTC. It codes for CSAPGLGNEQFF.

This clonotype has a count of ten or more. The CDR3 bases are TGTGCCAGCAGTTTCTCGGGGGGCGGGGAGACCCAGTACTTC. It yields the protein CASSFSGGGETQYF. This chain connects TRBV12-3 or TRBV12-4 to TRBJ2-5; D may be TRBD2 (7 bases). Trimming took off 3 bases at V and 5 bases at J, with 13 bases between the two ends. There are 14 residues in the CDR3.

This chain uses TRBV14 with TRBJ1-1, with unresolved D. Trimming pared 0 bases from V and 5 bases from J, leaving 7 bases between. The CDR3 covers 13 residues. From germline, CDR1 is SGHDN and CDR2 FVKESK. CDR3 region: CASSQELRTEAFF. DNA for the CDR3: TGTGCCAGCAGCCAAGAATTACGGACTGAAGCTTTCTTT.

The chain carries TRBV28 and TRBJ2-1, with TRBD2 as a possible D gene (7 bases). The V end was cut by 4 bases, the J end by 6 bases, with 22 bases between. The CDR3 length is 17 residues. CDR1 and CDR2 (germline): MDHEN, SYDVKM. Here the CDR3 reads CASSYRSQGKRGNEQFF. The CDR3 bases are TGTGCCAGCAGTTATAGGTCTCAGGGGAAGCGGGGCAATGAGCAGTTCTTC.

About this clonotype: One base away lies a much larger clone, so this may be a sequencing read error. Because it lacks the conserved phenylalanine or tryptophan at the end, this CDR3 is likely a read error. The chain recombines TRBV2 with TRBJ1-1; 11 nucleotides agree with TRBD1. The CDR3 sequence is 13 residues long. Germline CDR1 and CDR2: SNHLY and FYNNEI. V lost 9 bases and J lost 2; bases outside the gene matches: 2. The CDR3 coding sequence is TGTGCCAGTCGGACAGGGGGCAACACTGAAGCTTTCCTT. This gives the protein CASRTGGNTEAFL.

This clonotype was counted only a few times. The CDR3 DNA reads as TGTGCCAGCAGCCAAAAGTGGGGGAGTAGCTACAATGAGCAGTTCTTC. Encoded protein: CASSQKWGSSYNEQFF. The chain has TRBV14 and TRBJ2-1; D possibly matches TRBD1 or TRBD2 (5 bases each). The V and J ends lost 2 bases and 3 bases respectively, with 14 bases between them. From germline, CDR1 is SGHDN and CDR2 FVKESK. This CDR3 is 16 amino acids long.

The chain is built from TRBV5-4 and TRBJ1-1; TRBD1 matches at 7 bases. From germline, CDR1 is SGHNT and CDR2 YYREEE (reference sequence). There are 15 residues in the CDR3. V was clipped by 3 bases and J by 0 bases; unmatched bases: 5. Here the CDR3 reads CASSSRDSMNTEAFF. DNA of the CDR3: TGTGCCAGCAGCTCGCGGGACAGCATGAACACTGAAGCTTTCTTT. The full variable domain, with the rest looked up from reference TRBV5-4 and TRBJ1-1, is ETGVTQSPTHLIKTRGQQVTLRCSSQSGHNTVSWYQQALGQGPQFIFQYYREEENGRGNFPPRFSGLQFPNYSSELNVNALELDDSALYLCASSSRDSMNTEAFFGQGTRLTVV.

The rearrangement links TRBV5-1 to TRBJ2-5, with 9 bases identical to TRBD2. CDR3 length equals 15 residues. CDR1 is SGHRS, CDR2 YFSETQ, per germline. Trimming removed 9 bases from V and 5 bases from J; junction bases left unmatched: 14. In DNA, the CDR3 is TGCGCCAACCGACTTAGCGGGAGTTTGGGGGAGACCCAGTACTTC. Its translation: CANRLSGSLGETQYF.

The chain employs TRBV7-2 and TRBJ2-1; 12 positions agree with TRBD2. The junction had 9 bases not matched to a gene; V was cut back by 5 bases and J by 7 bases. CDR1 and CDR2 from the germline V gene are SGHTA and FQGNSA. The CDR3 consists of 16 residues. CDR3 loop: CASSPRLAGEGNEQFF. CDR3 DNA sequence: TGTGCCAGCAGCCCCAGACTAGCGGGAGAAGGTAATGAGCAGTTCTTC.

This clonotype came up many times. The chain recombines TRBV5-1 with TRBJ2-3; 7 bases map to TRBD1. V was pared by 4 bases and J by 2 bases, with 7 bases of the junction left unmatched. CDR1 SGHRS and CDR2 YFSETQ come from the germline V gene. CDR3 length: 15 amino acids. The chain's CDR3 is CASSPGQVHTDTQYF. For the CDR3, the DNA is TGCGCCAGCAGCCCCGGACAGGTCCACACAGATACGCAGTATTTT.

The rearrangement joins TRBV18 to TRBJ2-1; 7 bases align to TRBD1. The germline V gene encodes CDR1 KGHSH and CDR2 LQKENI. The CDR3 is made up of 14 amino acids. The ends lost 4 bases at V and 7 bases at J; junction bases unmatched: 7. CDR3 sequence: CASSQGAVVNEQFF. DNA for the CDR3: TGTGCCAGCTCACAGGGGGCCGTTGTGAATGAGCAGTTCTTC.

In this sample, this clonotype turned up many times. The rearrangement joins TRBV15 to TRBJ2-3, with a possible D match to TRBD2 (6 bases). The CDR3 sequence is 15 residues long. Germline values: CDR1 LNHNV, CDR2 YYDKDF (reference sequence). V was trimmed by 3 bases and J by 2 bases, leaving 12 bases between them. CDR3 protein: CATSSRREITDTQYF. The DNA for the CDR3 is TGTGCCACCAGCAGTCGACGGGAGATCACAGATACGCAGTATTTT.

Concerning this clonotype: At one of its ends the junction is not consistent with the germline gene, which may arise from a read error. V gene TRBV15 combines with J gene TRBJ2-1; 10 positions match TRBD2. Germline CDR1 LNHNV, CDR2 YYDKDF (reference sequence). This CDR3 comprises 15 residues. CDR3 bases: TGTGCCACCAGCGGGGGACTAGCGAATGGGAATGAGCAGATCTTC. It specifies CATSGGLANGNEQIF.

This clonotype came up a few times. CDR3 DNA: TGTGCCAGCAGTTACTCGAAACCGGCGGGCCAGCCCCAGCATTTT. Translating gives CASSYSKPAGQPQHF. This chain uses TRBV6-5 with TRBJ1-5; D unresolved. V gave up 0 bases and J gave up 7 bases, with 13 bases separating them. CDR1 MNHEY and CDR2 SVGAGI come from the germline V gene. The CDR3 is made up of 15 amino acids.

This clonotype was observed a handful of times. V usage is TRBV9 and J usage is TRBJ2-4; possibly TRBD1 for D (7 bases). This CDR3 is 16 amino acids long. Germline V gives CDR1 SGDLS, CDR2 YYNGEE. The germline V and J ends were trimmed by 3 bases and 1 base, with 14 bases remaining between them. CDR3 nucleotides: TGTGCCAGCAGCGACTCCAGGGGGGTGGCCAAAAACATTCAGTACTTC. Translation gives CASSDSRGVAKNIQYF.

This clonotype was picked up a small number of times. V gene TRBV5-1 combines with J gene TRBJ2-3; 7 bases agree with TRBD2. Germline CDR1 and CDR2: SGHRS and YFSETQ. With 4 bases clipped from V and 6 bases from J, the junction kept 8 bases outside the gene matches. The length of the CDR3 is 14 residues. CDR3 in amino acids: CASSPGGVRDTQYF. In nucleotides, the CDR3 is TGCGCCAGCAGCCCGGGGGGAGTGCGGGATACGCAGTATTTT. Complete variable domain (other parts from reference TRBV5-1 and TRBJ2-3): KAGVTQTPRYLIKTRGQQVTLSCSPISGHRSVSWYQQTPGQGLQFLFEYFSETQRNKGNFPGRFSGRQFSNSRSEMNVSTLELGDSALYLCASSPGGVRDTQYFGPGTRLTVL.

The table lists this clonotype with a few counts. This chain links TRBV7-2 with TRBJ2-3; 11 bases line up with TRBD2. The CDR3 length is 12 residues. Germline V CDR1 and CDR2: SGHTA, FQGNSA. V was clipped by 3 bases and J by 13 bases; unmatched bases: 3. CDR3: CASSFSGRGKYF. CDR3 DNA sequence: TGTGCCAGCAGCTTTAGCGGGAGGGGCAAGTATTTT.

In this sample, this clonotype turned up many times. CDR3 region: CASSFVGTDAFF. The CDR3 DNA reads TGTGCCAGCAGTTTTGTCGGGACAGACGCTTTCTTT. The chain has TRBV28 and TRBJ1-1, with 7 bases fitting TRBD1. Germline assignment: CDR1 MDHEN and CDR2 SYDVKM. The CDR3 sequence is 12 residues long. V was clipped by 3 bases and J by 11 bases; unmatched bases: 6.

At least ten counts were recorded for this clonotype. This chain uses TRBV6-2 or TRBV6-3 with TRBJ2-7, with TRBD2 matching over 7 bases. CDR3 length: 16 residues. V trimming: 3 bases; J trimming: 0 bases; junction bases outside the gene matches: 8. CDR1 and CDR2 (germline): MNHEY, SVGEGT. The CDR3 spells CASSYKSGISSYEQYF. The CDR3 DNA reads TGTGCCAGCAGTTATAAAAGCGGGATAAGCTCCTACGAGCAGTACTTC.

Only a few counts were recorded for this clonotype. As DNA, the CDR3 is TGTGCCAGCAGCAGATCAGGGGGCCCCTACCCCGAGCAGTACTTC. This codes for CASSRSGGPYPEQYF. The chain combines TRBV9 with TRBJ2-7, with 8 bases that match TRBD1. The CDR3 covers 15 residues. After removal of 4 bases from V and 6 bases from J, the junction contained 12 bases not matched to a gene. Germline-derived CDR1 and CDR2 are SGDLS and YYNGEE. The complete variable domain, with remaining parts taken from reference TRBV9 and TRBJ2-7, reads DSGVTQTPKHLITATGQRVTLRCSPRSGDLSVYWYQQSLDQGLQFLIQYYNGEERAKGNILERFSAQQFPDLHSELNLSSLELGDSALYFCASSRSGGPYPEQYFGPGTRLTVT.

This chain joins TRBV9 and TRBJ2-7; D is possibly TRBD2 (6 bases). Between the trimmed V and J ends, which lost 4 bases and 1 base, there was a span of 18 bases. Germline loops: CDR1 SGDLS, CDR2 YYNGEE. This CDR3 spans 16 amino acids. The CDR3 bases are TGTGCCAGCAGCCCGAAGTTAGCGGACCAATCCTACGAGCAGTACTTC. Protein: CASSPKLADQSYEQYF.

This clonotype was observed a handful of times. The chain joins TRBV4-2 to TRBJ2-7; possibly TRBD1 or TRBD2 for D (5 bases each). Trimming removed 1 base at V and 0 bases at J, with 10 bases between. The CDR3 length is 15 residues. Germline lookup yields CDR1 LGHNA and CDR2 YNFKEQ. In DNA, the CDR3 is TGTGCCAGCAGCCAAGTCTGGGGGAGCTCCTACGAGCAGTACTTC. It is translated as CASSQVWGSSYEQYF.

The CDR3 DNA reads as TGTGCCAGCAGCGAGCTAGCGGACCCTTCTTACGAGCAGTACTTC. This encodes CASSELADPSYEQYF. The rearrangement joins TRBV9 to TRBJ2-7, with TRBD2 matching 7 bases. The ends lost 3 bases at V and 4 bases at J; junction bases unmatched: 10. CDR3 length: 15 residues. In germline, CDR1 is SGDLS, CDR2 YYNGEE.

At least ten counts were recorded for this clonotype. The chain employs TRBV24-1 and TRBJ2-1; TRBD2 agrees at 10 bases. The CDR3 has 16 residues. Per the germline V gene, CDR1 is KGHDR and CDR2 is SFDVKD. V lost 4 bases, J lost 7 bases, and 9 bases stayed unmatched. Written as DNA, the CDR3 is TGTGCCACCAGTGAGTCTGGACTAGCGGTTTATAATGAGCAGTTCTTC. This gives the protein CATSESGLAVYNEQFF.